These 12 T cell receptor beta chains share one sample of origin, sequenced in a study of blood T cells in healthy people across ages. A second PCR, run for about 6 to 12 cycles, used a sample-barcoded 5' primer plus a J-beta primer mix. MiXCR, applied by TCRdb to the 5' RACE reads, yields one record per CDR3 protein. The sample records about 650,000 distinct CDR3 sequences, 32% being singletons. The sequenced material came from blood. The receptors come from a woman aged 80 or over in good health.

This clonotype was recorded many times. The chain has TRBV7-2 and TRBJ2-3, with 7 bases matching TRBD1. The germline V gene has CDR1 SGHTA and CDR2 FQGNSA. This CDR3 has 15 residues. The J segment lost 3 bases and the V segment lost 4 bases, leaving 7 bases of the junction unmatched. The CDR3 nucleotides are TGTGCCAGCAGCTCTCGACAGGGTCGGACAGATACGCAGTATTTT. Translating it yields CASSSRQGRTDTQYF.

This clonotype occurred many times. The chain employs TRBV15 and TRBJ2-3, with D tentatively TRBD2 (5 bases). With 0 bases removed from V and 0 bases from J, the gap between germline ends came to 7 bases. This CDR3 region has 15 residues. Germline V gene data show CDR1 as LNHNV and CDR2 as YYDKDF (reference sequence). The CDR3 DNA reads TGTGCCACCAGCAGAGATCGGACTAGCACAGATACGCAGTATTTT. This translates into CATSRDRTSTDTQYF. The full variable domain, completed using reference TRBV15 and TRBJ2-3, is DAMVIQNPRYQVTQFGKPVTLSCSQTLNHNVMYWYQQKSSQAPKLLFHYYDKDFNNEADTPDNFQSRRPNTSFCFLDIRSPGLGDTAMYLCATSRDRTSTDTQYFGPGTRLTVL.

As regards this clonotype: A much larger clone differs by one base, so this may be a read error. This sequence joins TRBV5-5 and TRBJ2-1, with D uncertain. CDR3 length: 15 residues. Germline lookup yields CDR1 SGHKS and CDR2 YYEKEE (reference sequence). Trimming removed 1 base from V and 5 bases from J, with 13 bases in between. The CDR3 is CASSLWAGQDNEQFF. The CDR3 DNA reads as TGTGCCAGCAGCTTGTGGGCAGGCCAGGACAATGAGCAGTTCTTC.

Details on this clonotype: A much larger clone is a single base away; this may be a read error. The gene calls are TRBV4-2 and TRBJ1-2, with D perhaps TRBD1 (6 bases). CDR1 and CDR2 from the germline V gene are LGHNA and YNFKEQ. The CDR3 length is 15 residues. The CDR3 sequence: CAGSQEGQSHYGYTF. In DNA, the CDR3 is TGTGCCGGCAGCCAAGAAGGACAGAGTCACTATGGCTACACCTTC.

The CDR3 protein is CANPLRDRVDEQFF. In nucleotides, the CDR3 is TGTGCCAACCCCCTCAGGGACAGGGTAGATGAGCAGTTCTTC. The J gene is TRBJ2-1, the V gene TRBV10-3; 9 bases are shared with TRBD1. The CDR3 is 14 residues long. Per germline, CDR1 ENHRY and CDR2 SYGVKD. V lost 10 bases to trimming and J lost 8 bases; unmatched junction nucleotides: 12.

About this clonotype: It may be a read error: a sequence one base away is much more abundant. The chain carries TRBV20-1 and TRBJ2-5; D call uncertain. Trimming cost V 0 bases and J 1 base, with 12 bases left between them. In germline, CDR1 is DFQATT, CDR2 SNEGSKA (reference sequence). The CDR3 totals 15 residues. CDR3 region: CSAREAKGAQETQYF. CDR3 DNA: TGCAGTGCTAGAGAGGCTAAGGGTGCCCAAGAGACCCAGTACTTC.

The chain has TRBV7-3 and TRBJ2-3; possibly TRBD1 or TRBD2 for D (5 bases each). Germline CDR1 is SGHTA and CDR2 is FQGTGA. The CDR3 totals 14 residues. Trimming took off 5 bases at V and 5 bases at J, with 14 bases between the two ends. In DNA form, the CDR3 reads TGTGCCAGCAGCCCCGGGACCCTCGAAGATACGCAGTATTTT. It is translated as CASSPGTLEDTQYF.

This clonotype was counted many times. The chain carries TRBV7-9 and TRBJ2-7, with D perhaps TRBD2 (5 bases). CDR1 is SEHNR, CDR2 FQNEAQ, per germline (reference sequence). The V end lost 2 bases, the J end lost 6 bases, and 11 bases lay between the germline ends. The CDR3 runs to 13 residues. The CDR3 coding sequence is TGTGCCAGCAGCTTACGGTTGGGAGCCGAGCAGTACTTC. Amino acid sequence: CASSLRLGAEQYF.

This clonotype was seen at least ten times. The rearrangement uses TRBV15 and TRBJ2-1; 8 bases align to TRBD1. CDR3 size: 17 residues. Germline trimming cut 0 bases from V and 3 bases from J; bases unmatched to any gene: 7. Germline V gene sequence: CDR1 LNHNV, CDR2 YYDKDF (reference sequence). The CDR3: CATSRDRGTGIYNEQFF. The CDR3 nucleotides are TGTGCCACCAGCAGAGATCGAGGGACAGGCATCTACAATGAGCAGTTCTTC.

This clonotype was detected ten times or more. In DNA, the CDR3 is TGTGCCAGCAGCCCGGCTGCTAGCGGGGGCCTCTACGAGCAGTACTTC. It specifies CASSPAASGGLYEQYF. V and J are TRBV5-4 and TRBJ2-7; TRBD2 aligns across 10 bases. V shed 4 bases and J 3 bases; nucleotides not matched to a gene: 10. Per the germline V gene, CDR1 is SGHNT and CDR2 is YYREEE (reference sequence). The CDR3 is 16 residues long.

The V call is TRBV12-3 or TRBV12-4, the J call TRBJ2-3; D could derive from TRBD1 or TRBD2 (7 bases each). V was pared by 5 bases and J by 5 bases, with 14 bases between. The CDR3 has 14 amino acids. The CDR3 spells CASSREGARDTQYF. The CDR3 nucleotides read TGTGCCAGCAGTAGGGAGGGGGCGAGAGATACGCAGTATTTT.

This clonotype has a count of ten or more. The chain uses TRBV5-1 and TRBJ2-7, with 7 bases lining up with TRBD2. The CDR3 is 14 residues long. Germline V gives CDR1 SGHRS, CDR2 YFSETQ. With 2 bases clipped from V and 3 bases from J, the junction kept 5 bases outside the gene matches. The CDR3 reads CASSLRLADYEQYF. The CDR3 bases are TGCGCCAGCAGCTTAAGGCTAGCGGACTACGAGCAGTACTTC.